Reported below is one T cell receptor (beta chain). This record belongs to a study of T cell changes during pregnancy in multiple sclerosis. Trimming cost V 4 bases and J 2 bases, with 15 bases left between them. The CDR3 is made up of 16 amino acids. The germline V gene has CDR1 MNHNY and CDR2 SVGAGI (reference sequence). Using immunoSEQ multiplex PCR, the repertoire was profiled, and TCRdb retains in-frame clones only, with some absent. The sample lists 23,000 or so clones; more than 75% were seen once. Here the sequenced sample was CD8+ T cells from peripheral blood mononuclear cells, taken in the first trimester of pregnancy. The receptor's source is a female donor in good health, enrolled as a control in a pregnancy study. This rearrangement joins TRBV6-6 to TRBJ1-5; D remains ambiguous. The CDR3 region has the DNA TGTGCCAGCAGTTTTGGAGGGCTGTCAGGCAATCAGCCCCAGCATTTT. This translates into CASSFGGLSGNQPQHF.